This T cell receptor beta chain was sequenced during a study of identifying expanded T cells in peripheral blood (dated by TCRdb to about 2019). Notes on the research overall: Separate aliquots of the same genomic DNA pool were sequenced to produce technical replicates, and four replicates were compared in pairs. Results the study describes overall, beyond this receptor: The authors expected that over much longer intervals, such as months to years, biological variance in healthy repertoires might increase even further. Across all healthy-donor time intervals, the beta-binomial model significantly cut both the number of clones called differentially abundant and the false-positive rate. Approximately 1.2 differentially abundant clones were flagged by the binomial model between technical replicates, whereas about 16 and 20 were flagged over approximately two weeks and four weeks, respectively. Variance in clone template counts between roughly two-week samples significantly increased with total template count across all healthy donors.

The immunoSEQ Assay, which relies on bias-controlled multiplex PCR amplification of genomic DNA, was used to profile TCRbeta CDR3 regions. From the authors' description of their analysis: The absolute abundance of each unique TCRbeta CDR3 region was quantified after sequences were collapsed and filtered. Differential abundance was tested with a binomial (Fisher-equivalent) model and with a beta-binomial model adding time-dependent variance fitted from healthy donors. Clones with fewer than 5 combined templates were removed, and a clone was called differentially abundant if the clone's Benjamini-Hochberg FDR was below 0.01. Using the form v = (b*log(k)+a)^2, the beta-binomial variance was modeled as a function of the total template count across the two samples. TCRdb carries this immuneACCESS record with in-frame sequences only. Its versions omit some clonotypes, under half of them owing to an unresolved V gene in the studies checked, with the rest unexplained. The DNA was the basis for D and trimming; V, J and clone size are from that table. Present in this sample are around 81,000 clones, approximately 81% of which were seen just once. Of the sample, around 4.3% falls within the top ten clones.

The germline V gene yields SGHAT for CDR1 and FQNNGV for CDR2. The CDR3 sequence holds 17 residues, the cysteine and phenylalanine included. Only the CDR3 DNA stays, 51 bases, in frame from base 1. The junction carries 17 bases between V and J, which are trimmed by 3 bases and 0 bases respectively. Comments on this clone: Its antigen is not yet known. Per-nucleotide qualities are absent, and no much larger clonotype sits a single base away.

No immune events such as infections were documented for the healthy donors during the collection period. Blood repertoires from healthy donors were used as a training cohort for calibrating time-dependent variance in a beta-binomial model of differential abundance of T-cell clones. The training cohort comprised roughly ten healthy donors, 3 female and 7 male. Donor ages ranged from 29 to 64 years, with an average of roughly 46 years. Whole blood, obtained from a commercial supplier, was collected from each healthy donor at three time points spaced approximately 13 days apart. For immunosequencing, genomic DNA was extracted from unsorted whole blood.

The receptor comes from a person aged 18 to 69 in good health. Sequenced: blood. The V gene is TRBV11-2 and the J gene is TRBJ1-1; D gene: possibly TRBD1, on 5 matching bases. The nucleotides read TGTGCCAGCAGCTTGGGAAGGGGCCGAGCGATGAACACTGAAGCTTTCTTT. It specifies CASSLGRGRAMNTEAFF. The CDR3 plus the reference TRBV11-2 and TRBJ1-1 genes for the other parts give the full variable domain: EAGVAQSPRYKIIEKRQSVAFWCNPISGHATLYWYQQILGQGPKLLIQFQNNGVVDDSQLPKDRFSAERLKGVDSTLKIQPAKLEDSAVYLCASSLGRGRAMNTEAFFGQGTRLTVV.